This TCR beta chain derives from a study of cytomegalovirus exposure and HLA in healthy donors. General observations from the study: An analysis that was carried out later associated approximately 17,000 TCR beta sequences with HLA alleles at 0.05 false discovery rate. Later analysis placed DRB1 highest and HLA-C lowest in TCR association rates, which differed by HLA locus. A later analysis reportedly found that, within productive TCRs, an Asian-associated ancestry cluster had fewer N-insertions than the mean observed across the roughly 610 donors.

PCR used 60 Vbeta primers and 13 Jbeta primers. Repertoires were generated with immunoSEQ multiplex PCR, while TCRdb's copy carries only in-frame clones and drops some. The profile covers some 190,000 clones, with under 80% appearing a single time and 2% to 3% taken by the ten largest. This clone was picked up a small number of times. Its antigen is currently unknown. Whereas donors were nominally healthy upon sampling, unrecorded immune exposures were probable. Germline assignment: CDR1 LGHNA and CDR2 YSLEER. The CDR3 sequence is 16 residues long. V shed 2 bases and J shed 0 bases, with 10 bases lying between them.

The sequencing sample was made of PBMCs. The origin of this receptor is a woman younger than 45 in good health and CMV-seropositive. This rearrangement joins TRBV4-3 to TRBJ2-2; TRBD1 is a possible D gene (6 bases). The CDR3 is CASSQRTASNTGELFF. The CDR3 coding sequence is TGCGCCAGCAGCCAAAGGACAGCGTCGAACACCGGGGAGCTGTTTTTT.